The 2 T cell receptor beta chains presented below share a single source sample, sequenced in a study of cytomegalovirus exposure and HLA in healthy donors. 13 Jbeta primers and 60 Vbeta primers were used for the PCR. Sequencing used immunoSEQ multiplex PCR; TCRdb keeps in-frame clones, though not all of them. The table has about 120,000 clones, approximately 75% seen once. Sequenced: PBMCs. The receptor set was obtained from a man aged 40-55 years in good health and CMV-seronegative.

The CDR3 reads CASNPGQGARQPQHF. As DNA, the CDR3 is TGTGCCAGCAACCCGGGACAGGGGGCACGACAGCCCCAGCATTTT. This chain uses TRBV28 with TRBJ1-5; 12 positions agree with TRBD1. V was pared by 7 bases and J by 7 bases, with 8 bases of the junction left unmatched. Germline assignment: CDR1 MDHEN and CDR2 SYDVKM. The CDR3 extends over 15 amino acids.

V is TRBV28 and J is TRBJ2-5; 9 bases fit TRBD2. The J call may not be correct, given that the DNA end is closer to TRBJ2-7. CDR1 and CDR2 (germline): MDHEN, SYDVKM. The CDR3 contains 14 residues. The CDR3 spells CASRTSGYSYEQYF. Here the CDR3 DNA reads TGTGCCAGCAGGACTAGCGGCTACTCCTACGAGCAGTACTTC.